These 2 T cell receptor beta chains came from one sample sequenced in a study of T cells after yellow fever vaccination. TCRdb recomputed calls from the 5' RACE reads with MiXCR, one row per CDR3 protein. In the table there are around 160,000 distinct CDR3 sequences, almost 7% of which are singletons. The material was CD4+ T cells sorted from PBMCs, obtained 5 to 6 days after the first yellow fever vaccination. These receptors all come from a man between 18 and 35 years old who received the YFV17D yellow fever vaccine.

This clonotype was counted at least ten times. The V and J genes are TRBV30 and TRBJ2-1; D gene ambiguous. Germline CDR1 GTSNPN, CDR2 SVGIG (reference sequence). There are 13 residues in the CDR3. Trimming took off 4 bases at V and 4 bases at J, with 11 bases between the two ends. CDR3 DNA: TGTGCCTGGATGGGTCAGGAATACAATGAGCAGTTCTTC. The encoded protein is CAWMGQEYNEQFF.

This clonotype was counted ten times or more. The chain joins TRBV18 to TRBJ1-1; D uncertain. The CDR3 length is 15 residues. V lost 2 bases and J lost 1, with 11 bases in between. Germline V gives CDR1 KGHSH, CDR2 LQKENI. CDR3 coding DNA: TGTGCCAGCTCACCATATCCTGCCCGGAACACTGAAGCTTTCTTT. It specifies CASSPYPARNTEAFF.